The rows below give T cell receptor beta chains drawn from one sample of a study of cytomegalovirus exposure and HLA in healthy donors. Data came from immunoSEQ multiplex PCR; TCRdb stores just in-frame clones and leaves some out. The sample yields 110,000 to 150,000 clones, about two thirds seen once. Sequencing input: PBMCs. These receptors were collected from a woman aged 60 to 75 in good health and CMV-seropositive. CDR3s include the opening cysteine and the closing phenylalanine or tryptophan. Where a row states a size, it is once, few, many or the class of an expanded clone; other rows omit it.

V	J	size	CDR3
TRBV6-5	TRBJ1-5	.	CASSRGVDQPQHF
TRBV5-1	TRBJ2-1	.	CASSLEGLAGGEQFF
TRBV7-6	TRBJ2-5	.	CASSLVTSAQETQYF
TRBV6-1	TRBJ2-5	.	CASTGRVQETQYF
TRBV29-1	TRBJ2-3	.	CSVEGPQGALTDTQYF
TRBV2	TRBJ1-1	.	CASRRDRGLNTEAFF
TRBV5-6	TRBJ1-5	.	CASSYRGANQPQHF
TRBV4-1	TRBJ1-5	.	CASSHGIARGNQPQHF
TRBV7-2	TRBJ2-1	.	CASSLGPRSYNEQFF
TRBV10-3	TRBJ1-2	once	CATIGDRGFDGYTF
TRBV28	TRBJ2-1	.	CASSPLNGVGNEQFF
TRBV5-1	TRBJ2-1	.	CASSPLASGNYNEQFF
TRBV5-1	TRBJ2-7	few	CASSIDPTGYYEQYF
TRBV7-3	TRBJ2-1	.	CASSSGSGSSYNEQFF
TRBV6-1	TRBJ1-2	.	CASSQGLSYGYTF
TRBV15	TRBJ2-1	.	CATSRAGTSYNEQFF
TRBV4-2	TRBJ1-5	.	CASSQVGQRNQPQHF
TRBV28	TRBJ2-1	.	CASSLGTSGRNEQFF
TRBV10-1	TRBJ1-2	.	CASSEGPGGQNLF
TRBV28	TRBJ1-1	.	CASSPEGGMNTEAFF